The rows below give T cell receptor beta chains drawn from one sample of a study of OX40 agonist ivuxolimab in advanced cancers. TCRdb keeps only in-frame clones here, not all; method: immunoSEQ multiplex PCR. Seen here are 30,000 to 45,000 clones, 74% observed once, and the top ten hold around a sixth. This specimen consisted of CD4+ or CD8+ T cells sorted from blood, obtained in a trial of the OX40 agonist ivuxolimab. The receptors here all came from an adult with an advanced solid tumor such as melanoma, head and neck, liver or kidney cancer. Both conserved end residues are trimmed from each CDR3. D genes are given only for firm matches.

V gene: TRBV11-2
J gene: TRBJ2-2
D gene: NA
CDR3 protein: ASSLGGQGYRELF

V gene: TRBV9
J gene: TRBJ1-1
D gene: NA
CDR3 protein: ASSVGGSNTEAF

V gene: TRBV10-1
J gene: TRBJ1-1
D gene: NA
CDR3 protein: ASSESLGTNTEAF

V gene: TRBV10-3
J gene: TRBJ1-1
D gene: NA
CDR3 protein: AIRREGPNTEAF

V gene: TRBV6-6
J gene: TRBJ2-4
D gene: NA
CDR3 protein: ASSFDAAKNIQY

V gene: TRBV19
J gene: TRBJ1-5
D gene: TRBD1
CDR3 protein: ASRDTGGGNQPQH

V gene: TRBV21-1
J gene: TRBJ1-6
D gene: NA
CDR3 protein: ASSMGTISYNSPLH

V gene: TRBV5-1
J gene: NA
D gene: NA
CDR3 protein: ASRVTVTYEQY

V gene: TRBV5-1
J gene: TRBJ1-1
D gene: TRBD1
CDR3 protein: ASSRQGETEAF

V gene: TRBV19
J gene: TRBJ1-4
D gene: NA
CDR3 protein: ASSIVAGDAKLF

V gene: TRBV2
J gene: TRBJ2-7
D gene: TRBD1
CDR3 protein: ASRGTGGSYEQY

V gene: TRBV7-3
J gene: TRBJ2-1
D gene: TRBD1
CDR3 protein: ASSNNRGPSNEQF

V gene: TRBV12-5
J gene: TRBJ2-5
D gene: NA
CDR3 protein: ASGLGVAWETQY

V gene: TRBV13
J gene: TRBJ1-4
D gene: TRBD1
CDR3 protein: ASSLRTGGLTTNEKLF

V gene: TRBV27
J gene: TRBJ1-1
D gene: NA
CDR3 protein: ASSQYRNTEAF

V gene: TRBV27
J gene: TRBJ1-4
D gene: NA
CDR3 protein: ASSPGATNEKLF

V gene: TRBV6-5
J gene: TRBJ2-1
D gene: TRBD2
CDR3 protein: ASSSELAGGYNEQF

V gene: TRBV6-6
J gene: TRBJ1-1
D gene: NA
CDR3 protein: ASRIQGLGTEAF

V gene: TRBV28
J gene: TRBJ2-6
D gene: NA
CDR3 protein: ATQGSGANVLT

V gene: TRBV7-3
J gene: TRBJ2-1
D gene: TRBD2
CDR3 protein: ASSPTPGLPYNEQF

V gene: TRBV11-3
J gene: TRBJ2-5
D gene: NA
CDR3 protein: ASSLEGWETQY

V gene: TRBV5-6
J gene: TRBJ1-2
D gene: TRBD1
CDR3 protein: ASSSGGRGSYGYT

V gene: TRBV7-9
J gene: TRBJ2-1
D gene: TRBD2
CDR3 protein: ASSLGVAGHEQF

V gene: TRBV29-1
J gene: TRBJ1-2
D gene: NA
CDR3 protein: SVGGDHYGYT

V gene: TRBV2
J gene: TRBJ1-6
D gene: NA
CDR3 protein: ASCAQGVNSPLH

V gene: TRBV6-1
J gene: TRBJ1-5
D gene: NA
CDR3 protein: ASSEALTRAQPQH

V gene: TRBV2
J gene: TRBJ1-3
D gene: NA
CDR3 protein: ASSDRSGRGNTIY

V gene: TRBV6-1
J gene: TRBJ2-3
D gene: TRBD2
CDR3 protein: ASSERLAGSTDTQY

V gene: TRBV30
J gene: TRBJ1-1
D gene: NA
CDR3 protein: AWSAYDRLNTEAF

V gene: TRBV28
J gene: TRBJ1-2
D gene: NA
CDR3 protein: ASSSGGGGIYGYT

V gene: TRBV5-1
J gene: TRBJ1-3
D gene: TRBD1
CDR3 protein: ASSSRTGGGNTIY

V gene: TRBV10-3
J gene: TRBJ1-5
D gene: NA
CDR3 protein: AISEQGPNQPQH

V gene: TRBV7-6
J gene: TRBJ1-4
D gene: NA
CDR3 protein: ASSLEGLPNEKLF

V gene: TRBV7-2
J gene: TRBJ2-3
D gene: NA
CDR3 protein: ASSLVGGRTDTQY

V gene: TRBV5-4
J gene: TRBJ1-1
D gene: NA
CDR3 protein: ASSPSGPNTEAF

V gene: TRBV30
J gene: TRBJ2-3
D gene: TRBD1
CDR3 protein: ACTLRDRGPDTQY